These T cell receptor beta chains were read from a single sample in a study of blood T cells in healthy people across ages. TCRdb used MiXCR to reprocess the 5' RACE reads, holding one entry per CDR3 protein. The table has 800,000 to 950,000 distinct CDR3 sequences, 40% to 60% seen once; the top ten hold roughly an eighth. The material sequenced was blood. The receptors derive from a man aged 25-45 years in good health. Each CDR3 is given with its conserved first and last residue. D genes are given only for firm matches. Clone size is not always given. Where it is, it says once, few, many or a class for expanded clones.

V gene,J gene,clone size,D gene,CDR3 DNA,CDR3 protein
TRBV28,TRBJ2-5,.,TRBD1,TGTGCCACCATTACCGGGACAGGGGCCTGGGAGCAGTACTTC,CATITGTGAWEQYF
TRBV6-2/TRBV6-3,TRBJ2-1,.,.,TGTGCCAGCATCTCGACAGCCCGCAATGAGCAGTTCTTC,CASISTARNEQFF
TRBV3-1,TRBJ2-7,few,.,TGTGCCAGCAGCCAAGGGTCCACTAATACCTACGAGCAGTACTTC,CASSQGSTNTYEQYF
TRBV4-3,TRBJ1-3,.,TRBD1,TGCGCCAGCAGCCAACGAATCATTGGGCAGGGGGCGATGGGAAACACCATATATTTT,CASSQRIIGQGAMGNTIYF
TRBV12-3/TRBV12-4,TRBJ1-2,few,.,TGTGCCAGCAGTTTAAGGGAAAGCTTCCATGGCTACACCTTC,CASSLRESFHGYTF
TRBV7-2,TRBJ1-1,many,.,TGTGCCAGCAGCTCTGCCTCGGGTTGGGCTTTCTTT,CASSSASGWAFF
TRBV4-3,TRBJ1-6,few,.,TGCGCCAGCAGCCAAGAGGGACTGGCGAGCTCCTATAATTCACCCCTCCACTTT,CASSQEGLASSYNSPLHF
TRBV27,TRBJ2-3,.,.,TGTGCCAGCAGTTTAAGTGCGGACTACACAGATACGCAGTATTTT,CASSLSADYTDTQYF
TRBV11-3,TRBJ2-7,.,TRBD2,TGTGCCAGCAGCCCCGGGCGGGGGTTCACCTACGAGCAGTACTTC,CASSPGRGFTYEQYF
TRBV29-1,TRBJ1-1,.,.,TGCAGCGTTTACGGGGGCACTGAAGCTTTCTTT,CSVYGGTEAFF
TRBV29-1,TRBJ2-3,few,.,TGCAGCGTTGCCAGGGCGGGGGATACGCAGTATTTT,CSVARAGDTQYF
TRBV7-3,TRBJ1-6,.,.,TGTGCCAGCAGCCGAACTGCACTTAATTCACCCCTCCACTTT,CASSRTALNSPLHF
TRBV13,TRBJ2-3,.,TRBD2,TGTGCCAGCAGCCTCCACCGGGGGGGCACAGATACGCAGTATTTT,CASSLHRGGTDTQYF
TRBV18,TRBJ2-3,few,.,TGTGCCAGCGCACCAAACACAGATACGCAGTATTTT,CASAPNTDTQYF
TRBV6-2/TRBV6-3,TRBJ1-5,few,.,TGTGCCAGCAGCGTATTTGGCAATCAGCCCCAGCATTTT,CASSVFGNQPQHF
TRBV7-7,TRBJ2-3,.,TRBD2,TGTGCTAGCAGCTCCGGACTAGCGAGGAGCACAGATACGCAGTATTTT,CASSSGLARSTDTQYF
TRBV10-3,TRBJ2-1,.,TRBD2,TGTGCCATCAGTGATTGGCGGGGGGGCTCCTCCTACAATGAGCAGTTCTTC,CAISDWRGGSSYNEQFF
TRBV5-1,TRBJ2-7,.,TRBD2,TGCGCCAGCAGCTTGGCCGAGCGGGGGTACTCCTACGAGCAGTACTTC,CASSLAERGYSYEQYF
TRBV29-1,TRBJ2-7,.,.,TGCAGCGTTGGCGTCGGCGCCTACGAGCAGTACTTC,CSVGVGAYEQYF